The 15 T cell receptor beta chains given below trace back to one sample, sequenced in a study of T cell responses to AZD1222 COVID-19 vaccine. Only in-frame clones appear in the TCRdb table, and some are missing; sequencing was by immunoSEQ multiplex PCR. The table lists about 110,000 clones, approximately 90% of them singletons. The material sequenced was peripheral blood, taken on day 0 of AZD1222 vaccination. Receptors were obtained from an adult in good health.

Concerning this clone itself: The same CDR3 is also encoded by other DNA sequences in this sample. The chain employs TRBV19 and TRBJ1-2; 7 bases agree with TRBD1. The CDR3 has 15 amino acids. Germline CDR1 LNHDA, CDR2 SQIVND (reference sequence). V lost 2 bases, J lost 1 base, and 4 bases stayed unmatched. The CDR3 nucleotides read TGTGCCAGTAGTATACTGGCAGGGGGTAACTATGGCTACACCTTC. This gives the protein CASSILAGGNYGYTF.

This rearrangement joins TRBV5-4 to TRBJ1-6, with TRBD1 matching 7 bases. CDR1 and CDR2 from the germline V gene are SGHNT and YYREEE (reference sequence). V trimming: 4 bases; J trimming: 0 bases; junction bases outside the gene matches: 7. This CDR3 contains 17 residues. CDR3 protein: CASSRDSLSSYNSPLHF. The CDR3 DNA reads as TGTGCCAGCAGCCGGGACAGCCTGAGCTCCTATAATTCACCCCTCCACTTT. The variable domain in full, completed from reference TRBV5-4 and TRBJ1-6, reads ETGVTQSPTHLIKTRGQQVTLRCSSQSGHNTVSWYQQALGQGPQFIFQYYREEENGRGNFPPRFSGLQFPNYSSELNVNALELDDSALYLCASSRDSLSSYNSPLHFGNGTRLTVT.

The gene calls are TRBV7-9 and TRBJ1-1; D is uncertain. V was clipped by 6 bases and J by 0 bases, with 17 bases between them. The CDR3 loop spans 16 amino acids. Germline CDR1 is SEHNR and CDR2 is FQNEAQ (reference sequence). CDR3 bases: TGTGCCAGCAGATTAACCAGGCAAACATTGAACACTGAAGCTTTCTTT. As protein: CASRLTRQTLNTEAFF.

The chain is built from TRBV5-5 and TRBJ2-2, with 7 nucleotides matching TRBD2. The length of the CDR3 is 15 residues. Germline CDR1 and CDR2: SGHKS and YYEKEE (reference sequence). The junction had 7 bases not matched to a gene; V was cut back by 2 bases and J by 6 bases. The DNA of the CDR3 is TGTGCCAGCAGCTTCAACGGGGGGATATCCGGGGAGCTGTTTTTT. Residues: CASSFNGGISGELFF.

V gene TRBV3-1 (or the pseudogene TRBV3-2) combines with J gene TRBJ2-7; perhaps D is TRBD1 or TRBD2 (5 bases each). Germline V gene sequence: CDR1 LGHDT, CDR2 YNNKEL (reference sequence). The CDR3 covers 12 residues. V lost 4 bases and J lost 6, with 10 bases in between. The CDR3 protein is CASSLGTIEQYF. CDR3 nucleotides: TGTGCCAGCAGCCTAGGGACCATCGAGCAGTACTTC.

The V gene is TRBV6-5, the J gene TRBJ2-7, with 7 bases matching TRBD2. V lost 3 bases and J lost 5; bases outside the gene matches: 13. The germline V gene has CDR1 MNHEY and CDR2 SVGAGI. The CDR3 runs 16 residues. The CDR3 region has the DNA TGTGCCAGCAGTTATGGGGGGGGGAGGGGCGCAGACGAGCAGTACTTC. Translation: CASSYGGGRGADEQYF.

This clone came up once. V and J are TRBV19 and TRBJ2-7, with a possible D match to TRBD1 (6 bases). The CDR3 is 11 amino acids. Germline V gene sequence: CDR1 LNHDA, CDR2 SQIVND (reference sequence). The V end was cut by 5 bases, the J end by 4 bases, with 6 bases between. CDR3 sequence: CASSQGYEQYF. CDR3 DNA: TGTGCCAGTAGTCAGGGGTACGAGCAGTACTTC.

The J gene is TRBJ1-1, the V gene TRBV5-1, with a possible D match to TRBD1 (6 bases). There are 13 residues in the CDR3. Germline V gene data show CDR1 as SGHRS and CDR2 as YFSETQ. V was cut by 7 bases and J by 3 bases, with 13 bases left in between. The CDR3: CASSTGYDTEAFF. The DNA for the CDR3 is TGCGCCAGCTCAACAGGGTATGACACTGAAGCTTTCTTT.

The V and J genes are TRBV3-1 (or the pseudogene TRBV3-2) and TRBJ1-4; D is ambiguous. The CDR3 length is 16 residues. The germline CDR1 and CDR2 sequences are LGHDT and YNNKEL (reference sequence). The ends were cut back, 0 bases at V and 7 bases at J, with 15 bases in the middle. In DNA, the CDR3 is TGTGCCAGCAGCCAAGATCTGCCCCTTTTTGGTGAAAAACTGTTTTTT. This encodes CASSQDLPLFGEKLFF.

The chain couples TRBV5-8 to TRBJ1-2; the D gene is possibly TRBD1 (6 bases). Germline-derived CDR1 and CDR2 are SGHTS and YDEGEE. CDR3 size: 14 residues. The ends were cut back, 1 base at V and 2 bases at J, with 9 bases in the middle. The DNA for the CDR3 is TGTGCCAGCAGCTTGACAGGGAAAAACTATGGCTACACCTTC. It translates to CASSLTGKNYGYTF.

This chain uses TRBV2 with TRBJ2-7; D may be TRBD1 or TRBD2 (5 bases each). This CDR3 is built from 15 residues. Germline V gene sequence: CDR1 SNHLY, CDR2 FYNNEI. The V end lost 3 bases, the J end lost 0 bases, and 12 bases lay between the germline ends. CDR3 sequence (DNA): TGTGCCAGCAGTGAGTGGGACGGGTACTCCTACGAGCAGTACTTC. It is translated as CASSEWDGYSYEQYF.

The CDR3 loop reads CASSSTSLSYEQYF. The CDR3 region has the DNA TGCGCCAGCAGCTCCACTAGCCTCTCCTACGAGCAGTACTTC. The V and J genes are TRBV5-1 and TRBJ2-7; D might be TRBD2 (6 bases). Trimming left V 3 bases short and J 0 bases short, with 10 bases between. The germline V gene encodes CDR1 SGHRS and CDR2 YFSETQ. CDR3 size: 14 residues. Complete variable domain (other parts from reference TRBV5-1 and TRBJ2-7): KAGVTQTPRYLIKTRGQQVTLSCSPISGHRSVSWYQQTPGQGLQFLFEYFSETQRNKGNFPGRFSGRQFSNSRSEMNVSTLELGDSALYLCASSSTSLSYEQYFGPGTRLTVT.

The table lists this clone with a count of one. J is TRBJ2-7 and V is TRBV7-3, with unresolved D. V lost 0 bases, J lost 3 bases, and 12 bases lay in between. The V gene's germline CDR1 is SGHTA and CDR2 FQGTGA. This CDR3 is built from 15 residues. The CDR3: CASSLTPGRVYEQYF. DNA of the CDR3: TGTGCCAGCAGCTTAACGCCAGGACGAGTCTACGAGCAGTACTTC.

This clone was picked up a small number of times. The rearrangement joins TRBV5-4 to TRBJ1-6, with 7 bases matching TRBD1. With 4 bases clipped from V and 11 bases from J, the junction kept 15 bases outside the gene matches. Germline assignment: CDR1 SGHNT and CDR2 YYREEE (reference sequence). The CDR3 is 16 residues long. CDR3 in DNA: TGTGCCAGCAGCCCTAAGGGGGCAGGGGAATTTACACCCCTCCACTTT. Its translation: CASSPKGAGEFTPLHF.

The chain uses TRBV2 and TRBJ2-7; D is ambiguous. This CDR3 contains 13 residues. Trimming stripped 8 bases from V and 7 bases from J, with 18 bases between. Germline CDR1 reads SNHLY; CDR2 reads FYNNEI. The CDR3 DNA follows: TGTGCCAGCGAACGAGAGTATCAGGAGGAGCAGTACTTC. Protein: CASEREYQEEQYF.